One and the same sample provided the 20 T cell receptor beta chains below, sequenced in a study of breast tumors, draining lymph nodes, adjacent tissues. TCRdb reanalysed the multiplex PCR reads using MiXCR and keeps one entry per CDR3 protein. The repertoire holds around 50,000 distinct CDR3 sequences, with roughly 24% as singletons. The material sequenced was breast tumor tissue. Source of these receptors: a female donor with breast cancer. Some clones in this sample may be carry-over from other donors' samples.

The table lists this clonotype with many counts. The rearrangement uses TRBV20-1 and TRBJ1-2, with no clear D. From germline, CDR1 is DFQATT and CDR2 SNEGSKA (reference sequence). The V and J ends lost 0 bases and 8 bases respectively, with 16 bases between them. The CDR3 sequence is 14 residues long. CDR3: CSARDGPGSSGYTF. The CDR3 DNA reads TGCAGTGCTAGAGATGGCCCCGGGAGCTCGGGCTACACCTTC.

This clonotype was picked up many times. The chain recombines TRBV2 with TRBJ1-5; D gene uncertain. Germline CDR1 and CDR2: SNHLY and FYNNEI. The CDR3 sequence is 14 residues long. Trimming left V 7 bases short and J 3 bases short, with 13 bases between. The CDR3 here is CASTRGSDNQPQHF. As DNA, the CDR3 is TGTGCCAGCACTCGGGGTTCGGACAATCAGCCCCAGCATTTT.

There are many counts of this clonotype. V and J are TRBV5-6 and TRBJ1-3; D ambiguous. V gave up 4 bases and J gave up 1 base, with 18 bases separating them. This CDR3 has 17 residues. CDR1 is SGHDT and CDR2 is YYEEEE in the germline V gene. CDR3 sequence (DNA): TGTGCCAGCAGCCCATCCGGACGGCAACTTTCTGGAAACACCATATATTTT. It codes for CASSPSGRQLSGNTIYF.

This clonotype was counted many times. V and J are TRBV6-5 and TRBJ2-7; TRBD1 or TRBD2 may be the D gene (5 bases each). This CDR3 has 14 amino acids. Trimming removed 6 bases from V and 1 base from J, with 13 bases in between. Per the germline V gene, CDR1 is MNHEY and CDR2 is SVGAGI. The CDR3 spells CASSHRDGSYEQYF. CDR3 nucleotides: TGTGCCAGCAGCCACCGGGACGGTTCCTACGAGCAGTACTTC.

By sample fraction, this clonotype is medium-sized. The CDR3, as DNA: TGTGCCAGCAGCCCAGGGGGGGAACTCGCCCCCTATGGCTACACCTTC. Translated: CASSPGGELAPYGYTF. The chain employs TRBV7-9 and TRBJ1-2, with TRBD1 matching over 7 bases. The V segment lost 5 bases and the J segment 4 bases; nucleotides outside the gene matches: 13. CDR1 and CDR2 from the germline V gene are SEHNR and FQNEAQ (reference sequence). The CDR3 contains 16 residues. Full variable domain (rest looked up from reference TRBV7-9 and TRBJ1-2): DTGVSQNPRHKITKRGQNVTFRCDPISEHNRLYWYRQTLGQGPEFLTYFQNEAQLEKSRLLSDRFSAERPKGSFSTLEIQRTEQGDSAMYLCASSPGGELAPYGYTFGSGTRLTVV.

This clonotype has a handful of counts. A clone one base away is much larger, so this may be a read error. The CDR3, as DNA: TGTGCCACCGGGACAGTATCTGGTTCTCCCTTT. Translating it yields CATGTVSGSPF. V gene TRBV15 combines with J gene TRBJ1-3; 7 nucleotides match TRBD1. The CDR3 spans 11 residues. In germline, CDR1 is LNHNV, CDR2 YYDKDF (reference sequence).

A single count supports this clonotype. The gene calls are TRBV10-3 and TRBJ2-1; D unclear. Germline V gene data show CDR1 as ENHRY and CDR2 as SYGVKD. V was pared by 0 bases and J by 3 bases, with 6 bases between. CDR3 length: 14 residues. The CDR3, as DNA: TGTGCCATCAGTGAGTCGGTTGGCTACAATGAGCAGTTCTTC. Its translation: CAISESVGYNEQFF.

As for this clonotype: A much bigger clone sits one base away, suggesting this may be a read error. In nucleotides, the CDR3 is TGTGCCAGCAGCCAGCCGAGACTAGCGGGGACAGATACGCAGTATTTT. Its translation: CASSQPRLAGTDTQYF. This chain links TRBV7-8 with TRBJ2-3; TRBD2 agrees at 11 bases. The CDR3 covers 16 residues. V lost 5 bases and J lost 3; bases outside the gene matches: 7. Germline-derived CDR1 and CDR2 are SGHVS and FQNEAQ. The variable domain in full, with the rest retrieved from reference TRBV7-8 and TRBJ2-3, is GAGVSQSPRYKVAKRGQDVALRCDPISGHVSLFWYQQALGQGPEFLTYFQNEAQLDKSGLPSDRFFAERPEGSVSTLKIQRTQQEDSAVYLCASSQPRLAGTDTQYFGPGTRLTVL.

Worth noting for this clonotype: A single base separates this from a much larger clone, so it may be a read error. The chain combines TRBV5-4 with TRBJ1-2; a possible D gene is TRBD1 (5 bases). Germline loops: CDR1 SGHNT, CDR2 YYREEE (reference sequence). This CDR3 comprises 14 residues. V dropped 1 base and J dropped 3 bases, with 10 bases sitting between them. The DNA of the CDR3 is TGTGCCAGCAGCTTGCTCGGCAGGGACTATGGCTACACCTTC. Encoded protein: CASSLLGRDYGYTF.

This clonotype was seen at least ten times. The rearrangement joins TRBV12-3 or TRBV12-4 to TRBJ2-1; D not certain. Trimming took off 3 bases at V and 6 bases at J, with 3 bases between the two ends. The CDR3 has 11 amino acids. Written as DNA, the CDR3 is TGTGCCAGCAGTTTGAGCAATGAGCAGTTCTTC. Translating it yields CASSLSNEQFF.

This clonotype was counted at least ten times. The rearrangement uses TRBV20-1 and TRBJ2-1; TRBD2 agrees at 12 bases. J lost 3 bases, V lost 6 bases, and 3 bases had no gene match. CDR3 length equals 14 residues. Per the germline V gene, CDR1 is DFQATT and CDR2 is SNEGSKA (reference sequence). The CDR3 region is CSAKTSGSYNEQFF. In DNA, the CDR3 is TGCAGTGCGAAGACTAGCGGGAGCTACAATGAGCAGTTCTTC.

Many counts were recorded for this clonotype. The chain combines TRBV6-1 with TRBJ2-1; D perhaps matches TRBD2 (6 bases). Germline CDR1 MNHNS, CDR2 SASEGT. The V and J ends lost 8 bases and 3 bases respectively, with 14 bases between them. This CDR3 is 14 amino acids long. As DNA, the CDR3 is TGTGCCAGCCCCCTGGGGGAGGACTACAATGAGCAGTTCTTC. Translated: CASPLGEDYNEQFF.

This clonotype was found many times. The chain recombines TRBV5-8 with TRBJ2-1, with TRBD1 identical over 7 bases. The junction had 16 bases not matched to a gene; V was cut back by 4 bases and J by 9 bases. The CDR3 sequence is 16 residues long. Germline assignment: CDR1 SGHTS and CDR2 YDEGEE. CDR3 in amino acids: CASSPKDRSSTREQFF. The CDR3 DNA is TGTGCCAGCAGCCCCAAGGACAGGTCCTCCACCCGTGAGCAGTTCTTC.

Concerning this clonotype: One base away lies a much larger clone, so this may be a sequencing read error. It is likely a read error, because the conserved phenylalanine at the end of the CDR3 is missing. The chain uses TRBV11-2 and TRBJ2-2; D gene ambiguous. The CDR3 extends over 16 amino acids. Germline lookup yields CDR1 SGHAT and CDR2 FQNNGV. Trimming left V 5 bases short and J 1 base short, with 14 bases between. Written as DNA, the CDR3 is TGTGCCAGCAGCCCAGAATGGGATTTGAACACCGGGGAGCTGTTTCTT. Encoded protein: CASSPEWDLNTGELFL.

This clonotype was detected many times. The genes are TRBV6-5 and TRBJ1-2; 10 nucleotides align to TRBD1. The CDR3 runs to 13 residues. The trim removed 8 bases at V and 5 bases at J, leaving 5 bases unmatched. Germline values: CDR1 MNHEY, CDR2 SVGAGI. In DNA, the CDR3 is TGTGCCAGCTCGGGACAGGGGAAGTATGGCTACACCTTC. Its protein product is CASSGQGKYGYTF.

This clonotype has a count of ten or more. This sequence joins TRBV7-3 and TRBJ2-1; 9 bases line up with TRBD1. CDR3 length: 15 amino acids. CDR1 is SGHTA and CDR2 is FQGTGA in the germline V gene. The ends lost 5 bases at V and 8 bases at J; junction bases unmatched: 10. The CDR3 region has the DNA TGTGCCAGCAGCAACCCATCGGGACAGGGCTATGAGCAGTTCTTC. It specifies CASSNPSGQGYEQFF.

The rearrangement joins TRBV6-2 or TRBV6-3 to TRBJ1-6; 7 bases are shared with TRBD1. Germline assignment: CDR1 MNHEY and CDR2 SVGEGT. There are 16 residues in the CDR3. With V trimmed by 6 bases and J by 4 bases, 9 bases remained unmatched. The CDR3 region has the DNA TGTGCCAGCAGCTATAAGGGGGCAGTTTATAATTCACCCCTCCACTTT. Translated: CASSYKGAVYNSPLHF.

This clonotype was counted at least ten times. J is TRBJ2-1 and V is TRBV9; TRBD2 aligns across 8 bases. This CDR3 has 15 residues. Germline trimming cut 4 bases from V and 8 bases from J; bases unmatched to any gene: 11. CDR1 is SGDLS and CDR2 is YYNGEE in the germline V gene. CDR3 bases: TGTGCCAGCAGCACCGTCGGGGGGGCCTTGTATGAGCAGTTCTTC. It specifies CASSTVGGALYEQFF.

This clonotype has a count of ten or more. This rearrangement joins TRBV11-2 to TRBJ2-7, with TRBD2 matching over 14 bases. In germline, CDR1 is SGHAT, CDR2 FQNNGV. The V and J ends lost 5 bases and 4 bases, in that order; junction bases with no gene match: 4. The CDR3 extends over 15 amino acids. CDR3 DNA sequence: TGTGCCAGCAGCCCTGGACTAGCGGGAGGTTACGAGCAGTACTTC. Protein: CASSPGLAGGYEQYF.

This chain connects TRBV6-1 to TRBJ2-2; TRBD1 might be the D (6 bases). Germline V gene sequence: CDR1 MNHNS, CDR2 SASEGT. V was cut by 7 bases and J by 1 base, with 13 bases left in between. CDR3 length equals 15 residues. CDR3 sequence (DNA): TGTGCCAGCAAAGACGGGACAAGGAACACCGGGGAGCTGTTTTTT. Its protein product is CASKDGTRNTGELFF.